The 26 T cell receptor beta chains in this list originate from one sample, sequenced in a study of blood T cell repertoires in COVID-19. Repertoires were generated with immunoSEQ multiplex PCR, while TCRdb's copy carries only in-frame clones and drops some. The sample carries under 150,000 clones, about 88% recorded once. The sequencing input was peripheral blood. Receptors originate from a man aged 45 to 65 with active COVID-19.

Here the CDR3 reads CASSSGRRTFF. In nucleotides, the CDR3 is TGTGCCAGCAGCTCCGGGCGGAGGACGTTCTTC. The rearrangement links TRBV13 to TRBJ2-1, with a possible D match to TRBD2 (5 bases). V lost 4 bases and J 15 bases, leaving 13 bases between the germline ends. Looked up from germline, CDR1 is PRHDT and CDR2 is FYEKMQ (reference sequence). CDR3 length equals 11 residues.

V is TRBV27 and J is TRBJ1-1; 9 nucleotides match TRBD1. Germline V gene lookup returns CDR1 MNHEY and CDR2 SMNVEV (reference sequence). The junction had 7 bases not matched to a gene; V was cut back by 4 bases and J by 4 bases. The CDR3 has 15 residues. The CDR3 spells CASSYGTGYGTEAFF. Here the CDR3 DNA reads TGTGCCAGCAGTTACGGGACAGGGTATGGCACTGAAGCTTTCTTT.

This sequence joins TRBV30 and TRBJ2-3; D might be TRBD2 (6 bases). The ends were cut back, 3 bases at V and 2 bases at J, with 12 bases in the middle. The CDR3 is 14 residues long. The V gene's germline CDR1 is GTSNPN and CDR2 SVGIG (reference sequence). The CDR3 sequence: CAWSAGPSTDTQYF. In DNA form, the CDR3 reads TGTGCCTGGAGCGCGGGACCATCCACAGATACGCAGTATTTT.

The CDR3 DNA follows: TGCGCCAGCAGCCAAGCCGGCACCGGGGAGCTGTTTTTT. Amino acids: CASSQAGTGELFF. This rearrangement joins TRBV4-1 to TRBJ2-2; D not certain. This CDR3 is built from 13 residues. Looked up from germline, CDR1 is MGHRA and CDR2 is YSYEKL. V was cut by 1 base and J by 4 bases, with 4 bases left in between.

The rearrangement links TRBV7-8 to TRBJ1-2, with 9 positions matching TRBD1. The trim removed 5 bases at V and 6 bases at J, leaving 7 bases unmatched. Looked up from germline, CDR1 is SGHVS and CDR2 is FQNEAQ. The CDR3 runs to 14 residues. The CDR3 sequence is CASSRRDRENGYTF. The DNA for the CDR3 is TGTGCCAGCAGCAGGCGGGACAGGGAGAATGGCTACACCTTC.

The chain joins TRBV19 to TRBJ1-5; D unresolved. The CDR3 length is 14 residues. V lost 5 bases and J 0 bases, leaving 8 bases between the germline ends. Germline V lookup: CDR1 LNHDA, CDR2 SQIVND (reference sequence). The CDR3 DNA reads TGTGCCAGTAGTGCGACATTTAGCAATCAGCCCCAGCATTTT. Its protein product is CASSATFSNQPQHF.

V and J are TRBV19 and TRBJ2-1; weak D call: TRBD2 (5 bases). The germline V gene encodes CDR1 LNHDA and CDR2 SQIVND (reference sequence). The CDR3 contains 15 residues. V gave up 4 bases and J gave up 0 bases, with 10 bases separating them. The CDR3 spells CASSTLGSSYNEQFF. The CDR3 DNA reads TGTGCCAGTAGTACCCTAGGGAGCTCCTACAATGAGCAGTTCTTC.

The chain employs TRBV19 and TRBJ2-5, with a weak D call TRBD1 (6 bases). Deletions cut 1 base from V and 5 bases from J, with 17 bases between. CDR1 is LNHDA and CDR2 is SQIVND in the germline V gene (reference sequence). The CDR3 is made up of 16 amino acids. The CDR3 DNA reads as TGTGCCAGTAGTATAGTCCCAGGGGCTAGGTCTGAGACCCAGTACTTC. Residues: CASSIVPGARSETQYF.

This clone has just a few counts. The V gene is TRBV7-2, the J gene TRBJ2-1; D may be TRBD2 (6 bases). Trimming took 3 bases from V and 6 from J, leaving 15 bases between them. Germline V gene sequence: CDR1 SGHTA, CDR2 FQGNSA. This CDR3 is built from 15 residues. Here the CDR3 DNA reads TGTGCCAGCAGCTTCGACGGGGGAAGGCCCAATGAGCAGTTCTTC. The encoded protein is CASSFDGGRPNEQFF.

This clone was observed a single time. V is TRBV6-6 and J is TRBJ2-3, with a weak D call TRBD2 (5 bases). The germline V gene encodes CDR1 MNHNY and CDR2 SVGAGI (reference sequence). The CDR3 is made up of 16 amino acids. The V and J ends lost 2 bases and 2 bases respectively, with 14 bases between them. The CDR3 protein is CASSYPLADITDTQYF. CDR3 DNA sequence: TGTGCCAGCAGTTACCCCCTAGCAGATATCACAGATACGCAGTATTTT.

This rearrangement joins TRBV9 to TRBJ2-1, with a possible D match to TRBD2 (5 bases). CDR3 length: 14 amino acids. Between the trimmed V and J ends, which lost 3 bases and 3 bases, there was a span of 10 bases. Per the germline V gene, CDR1 is SGDLS and CDR2 is YYNGEE. The CDR3 spells CASSEADLYNEQFF. CDR3 coding DNA: TGTGCCAGCAGCGAAGCGGACCTCTACAATGAGCAGTTCTTC.

The V call is TRBV11-3, the J call TRBJ2-1; D call uncertain. V lost 6 bases and J lost 3, with 12 bases in between. In germline, CDR1 is SGHNT, CDR2 YENEEA. The CDR3 is 14 amino acids. The DNA for the CDR3 is TGTGCCAGCAGGCCCCAAGCTAGCTACAATGAGCAGTTCTTC. Amino acid sequence: CASRPQASYNEQFF.

The chain is built from TRBV28 and TRBJ1-1; 9 bases match TRBD1. The CDR3 is made up of 14 amino acids. The junction had 0 bases not matched to a gene; V was cut back by 3 bases and J by 1 base. The V gene's germline CDR1 is MDHEN and CDR2 SYDVKM. The CDR3 DNA follows: TGTGCCAGCAGTTTGACAGGGGGGAACACTGAAGCTTTCTTT. Its protein product is CASSLTGGNTEAFF. Full variable domain (rest looked up from reference TRBV28 and TRBJ1-1): DVKVTQSSRYLVKRTGEKVFLECVQDMDHENMFWYRQDPGLGLRLIYFSYDVKMKEKGDIPEGYSVSREKKERFSLILESASTNQTSMYLCASSLTGGNTEAFFGQGTRLTVV.

This chain links TRBV5-1 with TRBJ2-2; 9 nucleotides match TRBD2. With V trimmed by 4 bases and J by 4 bases, 8 bases remained unmatched. The CDR3 spans 16 residues. CDR1 and CDR2 from the germline V gene are SGHRS and YFSETQ. The CDR3 coding sequence is TGCGCCAGCAGCCCGGAGGGTAGCGGGAGCACCGGGGAGCTGTTTTTT. Protein: CASSPEGSGSTGELFF. The full variable domain, with the rest looked up from reference TRBV5-1 and TRBJ2-2, is KAGVTQTPRYLIKTRGQQVTLSCSPISGHRSVSWYQQTPGQGLQFLFEYFSETQRNKGNFPGRFSGRQFSNSRSEMNVSTLELGDSALYLCASSPEGSGSTGELFFGEGSRLTVL.

This clone appeared once. The V and J genes are TRBV2 and TRBJ2-5, with 7 bases matching TRBD2. The CDR3 spans 15 residues. The V gene's germline CDR1 is SNHLY and CDR2 FYNNEI. With V trimmed by 5 bases and J by 4 bases, 10 bases remained unmatched. The CDR3 protein is CASSPNEGRGETQYF. The CDR3 nucleotides read TGTGCCAGCAGTCCTAACGAAGGGAGGGGAGAGACCCAGTACTTC.

This chain joins TRBV6-1 and TRBJ2-7, with 7 bases identical to TRBD2. Germline-derived CDR1 and CDR2 are MNHNS and SASEGT. CDR3 length: 18 amino acids. V lost 0 bases to trimming and J lost 4 bases; unmatched junction nucleotides: 15. This chain's CDR3 is CASSEAVDQRGFLYEQYV. CDR3 bases: TGTGCCAGCAGTGAAGCAGTCGACCAGCGGGGCTTTCTTTACGAGCAGTACGTC.

The chain has TRBV11-3 and TRBJ2-2; TRBD1 matches 7 bases. With V trimmed by 6 bases and J by 7 bases, 14 bases remained unmatched. There are 16 residues in the CDR3. Germline CDR1 and CDR2: SGHNT and YENEEA. This CDR3 is CASRSETGLNNGELFF. Here the CDR3 DNA reads TGTGCCAGCAGATCTGAGACAGGGCTTAATAACGGGGAGCTGTTTTTT.

This clone was recorded once. This rearrangement joins TRBV28 to TRBJ2-1; D is undetermined. Germline CDR1 and CDR2: MDHEN and SYDVKM. Trimming removed 2 bases at V and 4 bases at J, with 9 bases between. This CDR3 has 14 residues. The CDR3 loop is CASSLQSGYNEQFF. In DNA form, the CDR3 reads TGTGCCAGCAGTTTACAATCGGGTTACAATGAGCAGTTCTTC.

The rearrangement joins TRBV24-1 to TRBJ2-1; TRBD2 aligns across 9 bases. This CDR3 comprises 15 residues. The germline V gene has CDR1 KGHDR and CDR2 SFDVKD. V lost 1 base to trimming and J lost 7 bases; unmatched junction nucleotides: 4. CDR3 in amino acids: CATSDFASGRNEQFF. The CDR3 DNA reads TGTGCCACCAGTGATTTTGCCAGCGGGAGGAATGAGCAGTTCTTC.

The chain combines TRBV30 with TRBJ2-3, with D possibly being TRBD2 (5 bases). The CDR3 loop spans 15 amino acids. The germline gives CDR1 GTSNPN, CDR2 SVGIG (reference sequence). Trimming left V 0 bases short and J 2 bases short, with 12 bases between. The CDR3 nucleotides read TGTGCCTGGAGTGTGTTTACGGGATACACAGATACGCAGTATTTT. Its protein product is CAWSVFTGYTDTQYF.

The chain employs TRBV19 and TRBJ2-3; TRBD2 aligns across 9 bases. The CDR3 runs to 18 residues. CDR1 is LNHDA and CDR2 is SQIVND in the germline V gene (reference sequence). The V and J ends lost 4 bases and 6 bases, in that order; junction bases with no gene match: 17. CDR3 sequence reads: CASSSPPTSGIPRDTQYF. CDR3 DNA: TGTGCCAGTAGTAGCCCTCCGACTAGCGGTATACCGAGGGATACGCAGTATTTT.

The rearrangement joins TRBV4-2 to TRBJ2-5; D might be TRBD1 (6 bases). The CDR3 is 15 amino acids. Germline V gene data show CDR1 as LGHNA and CDR2 as YNFKEQ. The V gene lost 3 bases and the J gene lost 1 base, with 12 bases spanning the gap. The CDR3 sequence is CASSHVGAGQETQYF. CDR3 nucleotides: TGTGCCAGCAGCCACGTGGGGGCGGGCCAAGAGACCCAGTACTTC.

The CDR3 nucleotides read TGTGCCAGCAGCTTAGTTCAGAACACAGATACGCAGTATTTT. Translation: CASSLVQNTDTQYF. The V gene is TRBV7-2, the J gene TRBJ2-3; D not resolved. The germline gives CDR1 SGHTA, CDR2 FQGNSA. This CDR3 has 14 residues. Trimming shortened V by 1 base and J by 2 bases, and 7 bases separated the two germline ends.

The chain joins TRBV6-1 to TRBJ2-5; D remains ambiguous. CDR3 length: 11 amino acids. V lost 3 bases and J 5 bases, leaving 4 bases between the germline ends. Germline-derived CDR1 and CDR2 are MNHNS and SASEGT. The CDR3 sequence is CASSDRETQYF. The CDR3, as DNA: TGTGCCAGCAGTGATCGGGAGACCCAGTACTTC.

This chain uses TRBV21-1 with TRBJ2-7; no check of the table's D call, TRBD2, against the DNA was made. TRBV21-1 is a pseudogene locus. The CDR3 length is 13 residues. CDR3 residues: CASSSRSSYEQYF. CDR3 nucleotides: TGTGCCAGCAGCAGTAGGAGCTCCTACGAGCAGTACTTC.

V and J are TRBV30 and TRBJ1-5, with 12 bases matching TRBD1. The V and J ends lost 3 bases and 6 bases, in that order; junction bases with no gene match: 6. The CDR3 covers 15 residues. The germline gives CDR1 GTSNPN, CDR2 SVGIG (reference sequence). Written as DNA, the CDR3 is TGTGCCTGGAGACTGGGACAGGGGGCGAGTCAGCCCCAGCATTTT. It specifies CAWRLGQGASQPQHF.